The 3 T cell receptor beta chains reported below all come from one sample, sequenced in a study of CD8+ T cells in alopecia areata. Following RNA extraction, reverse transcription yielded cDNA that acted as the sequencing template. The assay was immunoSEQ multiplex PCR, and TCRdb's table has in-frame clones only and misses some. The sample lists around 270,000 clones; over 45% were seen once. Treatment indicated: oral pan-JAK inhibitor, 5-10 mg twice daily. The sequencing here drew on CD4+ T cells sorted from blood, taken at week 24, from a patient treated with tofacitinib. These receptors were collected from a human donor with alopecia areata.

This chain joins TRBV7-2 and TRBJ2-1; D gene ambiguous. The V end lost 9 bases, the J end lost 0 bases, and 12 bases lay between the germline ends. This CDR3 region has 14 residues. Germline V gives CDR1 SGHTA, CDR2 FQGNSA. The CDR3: CASLPAPSYNEQFF. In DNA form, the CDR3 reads TGTGCCAGTCTACCGGCGCCCTCCTACAATGAGCAGTTCTTC.

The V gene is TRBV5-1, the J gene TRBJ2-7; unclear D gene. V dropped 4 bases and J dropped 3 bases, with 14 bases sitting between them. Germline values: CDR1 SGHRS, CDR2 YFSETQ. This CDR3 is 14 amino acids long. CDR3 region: CASSRYRLGYEQYF. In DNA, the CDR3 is TGCGCCAGCAGCCGGTACCGACTTGGCTACGAGCAGTACTTC.

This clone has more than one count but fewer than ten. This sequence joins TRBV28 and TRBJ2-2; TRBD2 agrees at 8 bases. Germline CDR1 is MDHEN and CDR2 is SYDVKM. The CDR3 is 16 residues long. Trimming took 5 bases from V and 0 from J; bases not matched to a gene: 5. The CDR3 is CASSRRGGTNTGELFF. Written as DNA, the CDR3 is TGTGCCAGCAGTCGCCGGGGGGGCACGAACACCGGGGAGCTGTTTTTT.